The clone carrying this TCR beta chain ranks as medium-sized. The antigen is unknown. V gave up 5 bases and J gave up 0 bases; unmatched junction bases: 7. Per the germline V gene, CDR1 is ENHRY and CDR2 is SYGVKD. The CDR3 length is 15 residues. These data are taken from a study of CD8 T cells in ankylosing spondylitis. Study-wide results and caveats: Certain motif variants had earlier appeared in reactive arthritis synovial fluid and blood. As for the disease-linked clones, they showed a CD8+ phenotype and occurred at relatively low frequencies in peripheral blood.

Library preparation for TCR beta used quantitative 5'-RACE with molecular barcodes. TCRdb processed the 5' RACE reads anew with MiXCR; each CDR3 protein has one entry. The top ten clones hold approximately 3% of a sample with 35,000 to 50,000 distinct CDR3 sequences, 3% to 3.5% of them seen once. The chain combines TRBV10-3 with TRBJ2-7; 7 nucleotides match TRBD1. This clonotype was sampled from a male donor with ankylosing spondylitis or in good health (not recorded which). The specimen was blood, either unsorted or a sorted T cell fraction (not recorded which). The CDR3 loop is CAISQIDRVSYEQYV. CDR3 DNA: TGTGCCATCAGTCAGATTGACAGGGTCTCCTACGAGCAGTACGTC.